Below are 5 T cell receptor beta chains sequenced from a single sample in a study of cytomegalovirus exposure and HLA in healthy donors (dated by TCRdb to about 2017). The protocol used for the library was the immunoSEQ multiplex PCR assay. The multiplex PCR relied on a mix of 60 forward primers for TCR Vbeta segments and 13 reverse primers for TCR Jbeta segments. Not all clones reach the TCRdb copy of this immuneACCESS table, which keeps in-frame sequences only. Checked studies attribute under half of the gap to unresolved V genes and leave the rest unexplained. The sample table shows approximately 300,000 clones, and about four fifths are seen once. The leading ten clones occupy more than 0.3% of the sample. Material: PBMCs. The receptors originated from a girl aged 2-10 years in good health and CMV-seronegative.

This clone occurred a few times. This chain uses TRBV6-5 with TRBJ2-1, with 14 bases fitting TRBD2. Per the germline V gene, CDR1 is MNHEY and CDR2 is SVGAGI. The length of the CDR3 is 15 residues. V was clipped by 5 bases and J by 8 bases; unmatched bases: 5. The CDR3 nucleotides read TGTGCCAGCAGTCCGACTAGCGGGGGGGCCGATGAGCAGTTCTTC. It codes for CASSPTSGGADEQFF.

The CDR3 DNA follows: TGTGCCAGCAGCACCCGGGGTACCACTGAAGCTTTCTTT. Residues: CASSTRGTTEAFF. J is TRBJ1-1 and V is TRBV9; D is uncertain. The germline V and J ends were trimmed by 4 bases and 4 bases, with 11 bases remaining between them. The CDR3 is 13 residues long. Germline V lookup: CDR1 SGDLS, CDR2 YYNGEE.

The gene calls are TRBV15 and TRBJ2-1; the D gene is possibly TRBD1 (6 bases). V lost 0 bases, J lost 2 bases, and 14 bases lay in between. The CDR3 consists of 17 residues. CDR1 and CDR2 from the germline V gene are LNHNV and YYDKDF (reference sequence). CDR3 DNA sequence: TGTGCCACCAGCAGAGATACGCAGGGGCTTCCCTACAATGAGCAGTTCTTC. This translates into CATSRDTQGLPYNEQFF.

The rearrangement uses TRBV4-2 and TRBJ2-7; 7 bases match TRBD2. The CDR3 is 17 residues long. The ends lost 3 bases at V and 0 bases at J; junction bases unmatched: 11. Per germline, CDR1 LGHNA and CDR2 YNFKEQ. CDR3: CASSHRVSQRGSYEQYF. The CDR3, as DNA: TGTGCCAGCAGCCACAGGGTCTCCCAGCGGGGCTCCTACGAGCAGTACTTC.

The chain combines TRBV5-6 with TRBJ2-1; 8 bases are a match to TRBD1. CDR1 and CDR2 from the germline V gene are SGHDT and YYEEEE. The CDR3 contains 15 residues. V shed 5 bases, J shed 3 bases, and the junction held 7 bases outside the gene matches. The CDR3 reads CASRETGGFYNEQFF. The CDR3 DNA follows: TGTGCCAGCAGAGAAACAGGGGGTTTCTACAATGAGCAGTTCTTC.